The rows below give T cell receptor beta chains drawn from one sample of a study of shared T cell receptors in the human thymus. Repertoires were generated with immunoSEQ multiplex PCR, while TCRdb's copy carries only in-frame clones and drops some. The table lists about 540,000 clones, more than 75% of them singletons, with 0.013% in the top ten. A further study also used this sample, focusing on human thymus T cells.

Sequencing input: thymocytes. These receptors came from a boy under two years old with a congenital heart defect. The CDR3 runs from the conserved cysteine through the conserved F or W. The D gene is left open where the match is weak. For some rows the clone size is stated as once, few or many, or as a class when expanded; others skip it.

clone_size	d_call	v_call	j_call	cdr3_nt	cdr3_aa
few	TRBD1	TRBV11-2	TRBJ2-7	TGTGCCAGCAGCCGACAGGGCCCCTACGAGCAGTACTTC	CASSRQGPYEQYF
NA	TRBD1	TRBV29-1	TRBJ1-1	TGCAGCGTTGCGACAGGGATGAACACTGAAGCTTTCTTT	CSVATGMNTEAFF
NA	TRBD1	TRBV19	TRBJ1-2	TGTGCCAGTATCAACTTCGACAGGGGCGACTATGGCTACACCTTC	CASINFDRGDYGYTF
NA	NA	TRBV16	TRBJ2-2	TGTGCCAGCAGCCAGACCGCGGGTAGCCTCACCGGGGAGCTGTTTTTT	CASSQTAGSLTGELFF
NA	NA	TRBV30	TRBJ2-7	TGTGCCTGGAGTCCCGAGCTAGCATCCTACGAGCAGTACTTC	CAWSPELASYEQYF
NA	NA	TRBV10-2	TRBJ1-2	TGCGCCAGCAGGGGCCATCGCAGGGTAGACTATGGCTACACCTTC	CASRGHRRVDYGYTF
NA	TRBD2	TRBV25-1	TRBJ2-5	TGTGCCAGCAATGAGAGGGAGGGCCGTGGGGCCCAAGAGACCCAGTACTTC	CASNEREGRGAQETQYF
NA	TRBD2	TRBV27	TRBJ2-1	TGTGCCAGCAGTTCCGGACTAGCGGGAGGAAGTAGGCATGAGCAGTTCTTC	CASSSGLAGGSRHEQFF
once	TRBD2	TRBV27	TRBJ2-7	TGTGCCAGCAGTTTAAGCGGGAGGATCTACGAGCAGTACTTC	CASSLSGRIYEQYF
NA	NA	TRBV6-5	TRBJ2-7	TGTGCCAGCATCGGACAGAACAGGTACGAGCAGTACTTC	CASIGQNRYEQYF
NA	NA	TRBV29-1	TRBJ1-1	TGCAGCGTTGCTGCCAGGGAGGTCACTGAAGCTTTCTTT	CSVAAREVTEAFF
NA	TRBD1	TRBV27	TRBJ2-3	TGTGCCAGCAGTTCCTCCGGGACAGGCAGCACAGATACGCAGTATTTT	CASSSSGTGSTDTQYF
NA	NA	TRBV2	TRBJ1-4	TGTGCCAGCAGGAGAGGACAGCTAAATGAAAAACTGTTTTTT	CASRRGQLNEKLFF
few	NA	TRBV6-5	TRBJ2-3	TGTGCCAGCAGTTTCAGCGGGACACCCAGTGCAGATACGCAGTATTTT	CASSFSGTPSADTQYF